This T cell receptor beta chain was identified in a study of human T cells and chemical hapten exposure. Across the whole study: Largely, small differences in pooled library volume made per-sample TCR yields vary.

This clonotype was seen ten or more times. The study's library attached unique molecular identifiers to single cDNA molecules. As originally analysed: Samples ranged from about 23,224 to 700,000 TCRs, with a median of approximately 96,000. TCRdb redid the calling of the RACE reads with MiXCR, one entry per CDR3 protein. TCRdb's processing, not the authors', yielded these V and J calls. Here the sample spans over 75,000 distinct CDR3 sequences, approximately 8% being singletons. The CDR3 has 15 residues. Germline CDR1 reads SGHRS; CDR2 reads YFSETQ. V was shortened by 2 bases and J by 3 bases, with 14 bases between the two germline ends. Time point in this sample: patch test 1, 2 weeks after DPC sensitization. Treatment specified: therapeutic diphenylcyclopropenone sensitization with weekly scalp DPC.

The sample in question was whole blood, obtained in connection with sensitization to the hapten diphenylcyclopropenone (DPC). The receptor comes from a woman in her 30s with alopecia areata. Some clones in this sample may be carry-over from other donors' samples. The rearrangement links TRBV5-1 to TRBJ1-2, with D perhaps TRBD1 (6 bases). DNA of the CDR3: TGCGCCAGCAGCTTTTCTCCAGGGGACGACTATGGCTACACCTTC. Its translation: CASSFSPGDDYGYTF.